These 6 T cell receptor beta chains came from one sample sequenced in a study of technical replicates of blood from a few donors. Data came from immunoSEQ multiplex PCR; TCRdb stores just in-frame clones and leaves some out. The sample lists 55,000 to 75,000 clones, around 96% occurring once. Material for sequencing was PBMCs. The source of these receptors is a human donor in good health. Some clones in this sample may be carry-over from other donors' samples.

This clone was found once. The chain recombines TRBV5-4 with TRBJ2-5; 8 nucleotides match TRBD2. This CDR3 is built from 17 residues. The junction had 16 bases not matched to a gene; V was cut back by 4 bases and J by 5 bases. Germline assignment: CDR1 SGHNT and CDR2 YYREEE (reference sequence). The CDR3 here is CASSHTGRLAYVETQYF. DNA for the CDR3: TGTGCCAGCAGCCACACGGGAAGACTAGCGTATGTGGAGACCCAGTACTTC.

The gene calls are TRBV5-6 and TRBJ2-7; 8 bases are a match to TRBD1. CDR1 is SGHDT, CDR2 YYEEEE, per germline. The CDR3 contains 16 residues. V trimming: 1 base; J trimming: 5 bases; junction bases outside the gene matches: 11. CDR3 residues: CASSLTGGPPTDEQYF. The CDR3 nucleotides read TGTGCCAGCAGCTTGACAGGGGGTCCTCCTACTGACGAGCAGTACTTC.

The J gene is TRBJ2-2, the V gene TRBV2; 8 nucleotides align to TRBD2. The V segment lost 6 bases and the J segment 0 bases; nucleotides outside the gene matches: 0. The CDR3 contains 14 residues. The germline V gene encodes CDR1 SNHLY and CDR2 FYNNEI. This CDR3 reads CASRGLANTGELFF. The CDR3 DNA reads TGTGCCAGCAGGGGACTAGCGAACACCGGGGAGCTGTTTTTT.

This chain joins TRBV7-9 and TRBJ2-7; no firm D call. Deletions cut 0 bases from V and 6 bases from J, with 9 bases between. The germline gives CDR1 SEHNR, CDR2 FQNEAQ (reference sequence). The CDR3 runs 13 residues. CDR3 nucleotide sequence: TGTGCCAGCAGCTTAGCGGTGGTCGGCGAGCAGTACTTC. Translating gives CASSLAVVGEQYF.

This rearrangement joins TRBV9 to TRBJ2-1; maybe TRBD1 (6 bases). CDR3 size: 15 residues. Trimming took off 0 bases at V and 5 bases at J, with 12 bases between the two ends. Germline CDR1 reads SGDLS; CDR2 reads YYNGEE. Written as DNA, the CDR3 is TGTGCCAGCAGCGTAGGCGTGGGGGCCGACAATGAGCAGTTCTTC. Translated, it gives CASSVGVGADNEQFF.

The chain employs TRBV15 and TRBJ2-7; a weak D match, TRBD2 (7 bases). This CDR3 has 15 amino acids. Germline V gives CDR1 LNHNV, CDR2 YYDKDF (reference sequence). V lost 1 base and J lost 0, with 10 bases in between. CDR3 DNA: TGTGCCACCAGCAGAGGGGGAGGGGGCTCCTACGAGCAGTACTTC. Translated, it gives CATSRGGGGSYEQYF.